The rows below give T cell receptor beta chains drawn from one sample of a study of a mutant IDH1 vaccine in newly diagnosed glioma. Here immunoSEQ multiplex PCR was the method, and the copy in TCRdb shows in-frame clones only, minus some. This sample has tens of thousands of clones; about four fifths occur once, and the top ten carry 4.7%. For these TCRs, the target antigens are not known. The source was PBMCs, collected from a glioma patient whose treatment included an IDH1 peptide vaccine. Receptor source: a woman aged 40 to 49 with glioma. Some clones in this sample may be carry-over from other donors' samples. The CDR3 runs from the conserved cysteine through the conserved F or W. Fields, in order: CDR3 length, V gene, CDR3 protein.

len: 14; v_gene: TRBV4-1; CDR3aa: CASSLEEGHVLAFF
len: 15; v_gene: TRBV5-4; CDR3aa: CASSLGGTLNNEQFF
len: 14; v_gene: TRBV7-9; CDR3aa: CASSLKGRTDTQYF
len: 12; v_gene: TRBV7-2; CDR3aa: CASSPPLYEQYF
len: 18; v_gene: TRBV18; CDR3aa: CASSPRMTGPTSTDTQYF
len: 15; v_gene: TRBV4-1; CDR3aa: CASSQVGTGGETQYF
len: 13; v_gene: TRBV6-6; CDR3aa: CASINGDIYGYTF
len: 14; v_gene: TRBV9; CDR3aa: CASSPNLTPYGYTF
len: 15; v_gene: TRBV7-8; CDR3aa: CASSGGRATYNEQFF
len: 16; v_gene: TRBV4-2; CDR3aa: CASSPQAGTSSYEQYF
len: 14; v_gene: TRBV5-4; CDR3aa: CASSLVAVQETQYF
len: 16; v_gene: TRBV5-4; CDR3aa: CASSLEGDSNPWGYTF
len: 13; v_gene: TRBV18; CDR3aa: CASSPQPNTEAFF
len: 14; v_gene: TRBV4-2; CDR3aa: CASSQGGEGVEQYF
len: 12; v_gene: TRBV4-1; CDR3aa: CASSQAGLEAFF
len: 12; v_gene: TRBV2; CDR3aa: CASTLRGGTQYF
len: 14; v_gene: TRBV5-1; CDR3aa: CASSLTSGSYEQYF
len: 12; v_gene: TRBV9; CDR3aa: CASSPLDNEQFF
len: 14; v_gene: TRBV7-9; CDR3aa: CASSLLDGWSEAFF
len: 11; v_gene: TRBV6-1; CDR3aa: CAMRLGDTQYF
len: 16; v_gene: TRBV9; CDR3aa: CASSPFQGTSGQTQYF
len: 15; v_gene: TRBV19; CDR3aa: CASTLYSEHNYGYTF
len: 14; v_gene: TRBV29-1; CDR3aa: CSTGVHTRNTEAFF
len: 14; v_gene: TRBV28; CDR3aa: CASRGSGQTYEQYF
len: 10; v_gene: TRBV20-1; CDR3aa: CSASGEKLFF
len: 16; v_gene: TRBV5-4; CDR3aa: CASSLAEAGIQETQYF
len: 11; v_gene: TRBV6-5; CDR3aa: CASSPGAGYTF
len: 14; v_gene: TRBV19; CDR3aa: CASSITWSTDTQYF
len: 14; v_gene: TRBV18; CDR3aa: CASSPDRGSYGYTF
len: 16; v_gene: TRBV6-6; CDR3aa: CASSYSTGTDYEKLFF
len: 15; v_gene: TRBV4-3; CDR3aa: CASSQVIGLYNEQFF
len: 18; v_gene: TRBV7-9; CDR3aa: CASSLAPIGTGVNQPQHF
len: 15; v_gene: TRBV9; CDR3aa: CASSVSGLGHQPQHF
len: 17; v_gene: TRBV7-3; CDR3aa: CASSSQNGLDARRGYTF
len: 12; v_gene: TRBV9; CDR3aa: CASSVFGSGYTF
len: 14; v_gene: TRBV7-7; CDR3aa: CASSPRQGGETQYF
len: 13; v_gene: TRBV30; CDR3aa: CATREINNSPLHF
len: 16; v_gene: TRBV6-1; CDR3aa: CASSAGDSPSNQPQHF
len: 13; v_gene: TRBV14; CDR3aa: CASSQVKGGELFF
len: 15; v_gene: TRBV5-6; CDR3aa: CASSLFVGTYYEQYF
len: 15; v_gene: TRBV21-1; CDR3aa: CASSILITPTGELFF
len: 14; v_gene: TRBV19; CDR3aa: CASSERDPTDTQYF
len: 13; v_gene: TRBV6-1; CDR3aa: CASRSSGQETQYF
len: 13; v_gene: TRBV6-5; CDR3aa: CASSLTVYYGYTF
len: 15; v_gene: TRBV9; CDR3aa: CASSEGGNSNQPQHF
len: 16; v_gene: TRBV4-1; CDR3aa: CASSQEGEGALDEQFF
len: 15; v_gene: TRBV4-1; CDR3aa: CASSLAARGKETQYF
len: 12; v_gene: TRBV18; CDR3aa: CASSPGVTEAFF
len: 18; v_gene: TRBV9; CDR3aa: CASSTPRAAESRTDTQYF
len: 18; v_gene: TRBV9; CDR3aa: CASSVGVKNVGHLRGYTF
len: 14; v_gene: TRBV25-1; CDR3aa: CASSEPSGYYGYTF
len: 15; v_gene: TRBV19; CDR3aa: CASSIGGAGANVLTF
len: 13; v_gene: TRBV5-1; CDR3aa: CASRVGSTDTQYF
len: 19; v_gene: TRBV28; CDR3aa: CASPPPGPQGRAVGTEAFF
len: 13; v_gene: TRBV6-1; CDR3aa: CASSRDSNEKLFF
len: 14; v_gene: TRBV19; CDR3aa: CASKRPGVRETQYF
len: 14; v_gene: TRBV10-3; CDR3aa: CAISAEGVRNEQYF
len: 12; v_gene: TRBV9; CDR3aa: CASAPATGELFF